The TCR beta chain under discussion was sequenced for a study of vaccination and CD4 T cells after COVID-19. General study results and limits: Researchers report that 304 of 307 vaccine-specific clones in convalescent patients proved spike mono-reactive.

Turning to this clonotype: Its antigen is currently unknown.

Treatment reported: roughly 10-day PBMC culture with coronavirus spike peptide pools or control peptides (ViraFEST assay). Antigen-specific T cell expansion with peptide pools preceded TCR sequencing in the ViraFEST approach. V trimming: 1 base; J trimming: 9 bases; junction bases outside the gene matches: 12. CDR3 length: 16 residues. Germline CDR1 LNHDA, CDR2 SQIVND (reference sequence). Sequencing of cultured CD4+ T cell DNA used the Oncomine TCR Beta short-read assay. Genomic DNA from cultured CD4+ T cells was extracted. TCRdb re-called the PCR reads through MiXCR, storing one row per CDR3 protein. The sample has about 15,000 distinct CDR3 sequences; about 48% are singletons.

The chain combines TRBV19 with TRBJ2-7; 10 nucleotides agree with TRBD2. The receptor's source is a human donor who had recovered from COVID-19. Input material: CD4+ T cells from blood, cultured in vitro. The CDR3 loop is CASSIGGSGRRRVQYF. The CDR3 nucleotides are TGTGCCAGTAGTATAGGCGGTAGCGGGAGGCGTCGCGTGCAGTACTTC.